These 20 T cell receptor beta chains came from one sample sequenced in a study of blood T cell repertoires in COVID-19. Repertoires were generated with immunoSEQ multiplex PCR, while TCRdb's copy carries only in-frame clones and drops some. The sample yields approximately 150,000 clones, 80% to 90% seen once. The sequencing sample was made of PBMCs or T cells enriched from blood (not recorded which). Receptor source: a man aged 35 to 55 with acute COVID-19.

This rearrangement joins TRBV28 to TRBJ1-6; D possibly corresponds to TRBD1 (6 bases). Trimming took 6 bases from V and 6 from J, leaving 12 bases between them. The CDR3 sequence is 14 residues long. Germline loops: CDR1 MDHEN, CDR2 SYDVKM. CDR3 sequence (DNA): TGTGCCAGCAGGTCACAGGGACCTAATTCACCCCTCCACTTT. It yields the protein CASRSQGPNSPLHF.

The chain is built from TRBV24-1 and TRBJ2-1; 7 positions match TRBD2. Looked up from germline, CDR1 is KGHDR and CDR2 is SFDVKD. J lost 0 bases, V lost 6 bases, and 13 bases had no gene match. The CDR3 is made up of 18 amino acids. This CDR3 is CATSNAAGTASSYNEQFF. CDR3 in DNA: TGTGCCACCAGTAATGCAGCGGGGACCGCTAGCTCCTACAATGAGCAGTTCTTC.

In regard to this clone: Other nucleotide sequences from this sample produce the same CDR3. The chain employs TRBV29-1 and TRBJ1-1, with 9 bases identical to TRBD1. The junction had 4 bases not matched to a gene; V was cut back by 6 bases and J by 2 bases. This CDR3 is 13 amino acids long. Germline lookup yields CDR1 SQVTM and CDR2 ANQGSEA. CDR3 in amino acids: CSVTGGLNTEAFF. DNA for the CDR3: TGCAGCGTCACAGGGGGCCTAAACACTGAAGCTTTCTTT. Combining the CDR3 with reference TRBV29-1 and TRBJ1-1 gives the whole variable domain SAVISQKPSRDICQRGTSLTIQCQVDSQVTMMFWYRQQPGQSLTLIATANQGSEATYESGFVIDKFPISRPNLTFSTLTVSNMSPEDSSIYLCSVTGGLNTEAFFGQGTRLTVV.

This clone was detected a few times. This chain connects TRBV5-6 to TRBJ2-1; 7 nucleotides agree with TRBD1. The CDR3 extends over 12 amino acids. With 7 bases clipped from V and 10 bases from J, the junction kept 8 bases outside the gene matches. CDR1 is SGHDT and CDR2 is YYEEEE in the germline V gene. CDR3 sequence: CASYTGEWEQFF. The CDR3 nucleotides are TGTGCCAGCTACACAGGGGAGTGGGAGCAGTTCTTC.

The J gene is TRBJ1-2, the V gene TRBV28, with 7 bases identical to TRBD1. J lost 4 bases, V lost 7 bases, and 3 bases had no gene match. Germline CDR1 and CDR2: MDHEN and SYDVKM. This CDR3 region has 12 residues. DNA of the CDR3: TGTGCCAGCAATAGACAGGGCTATGGCTACACCTTC. Residues: CASNRQGYGYTF.

The chain is built from TRBV19 and TRBJ2-1; D gene ambiguous. The CDR3 has 12 residues. From germline, CDR1 is LNHDA and CDR2 SQIVND (reference sequence). V lost 1 base to trimming and J lost 13 bases, with 11 bases between them. The CDR3 DNA reads TGTGCCAGTAGTATAGGGCAGATCGTCCAGTTCTTC. This gives the protein CASSIGQIVQFF.

The chain links TRBV5-1 to TRBJ2-7; 9 nucleotides match TRBD1. V lost 0 bases, J lost 7 bases, and 11 bases stayed unmatched. The CDR3 covers 16 residues. Germline loops: CDR1 SGHRS, CDR2 YFSETQ. CDR3 loop: CASSLGDREPPREQYF. CDR3 DNA sequence: TGCGCCAGCAGCTTGGGGGACAGGGAACCCCCAAGAGAGCAGTACTTC.

The chain combines TRBV2 with TRBJ1-4; the D gene is possibly TRBD1 (5 bases). This CDR3 region has 15 residues. With 9 bases removed from V and 1 base from J, the gap between germline ends came to 15 bases. Germline CDR1 reads SNHLY; CDR2 reads FYNNEI. The CDR3 nucleotides are TGTGCCAGTATCCCAGGGATCTTAACTAATGAAAAACTGTTTTTT. The encoded protein is CASIPGILTNEKLFF.

The chain carries TRBV28 and TRBJ1-5; possibly TRBD1 for D (6 bases). This CDR3 comprises 17 residues. V lost 5 bases and J 1 base, leaving 18 bases between the germline ends. Germline lookup yields CDR1 MDHEN and CDR2 SYDVKM. The CDR3: CASSPPRGASSNQPQHF. In DNA, the CDR3 is TGTGCCAGCAGTCCCCCCCGGGGGGCTTCCAGCAATCAGCCCCAGCATTTT. Filled out from reference TRBV28 and TRBJ1-5, the complete variable domain reads DVKVTQSSRYLVKRTGEKVFLECVQDMDHENMFWYRQDPGLGLRLIYFSYDVKMKEKGDIPEGYSVSREKKERFSLILESASTNQTSMYLCASSPPRGASSNQPQHFGDGTRLSIL.

The genes are TRBV27 and TRBJ1-3; D gene uncertain. Per the germline V gene, CDR1 is MNHEY and CDR2 is SMNVEV (reference sequence). The CDR3 extends over 14 amino acids. The V end was cut by 7 bases, the J end by 1 base, with 11 bases between. CDR3 bases: TGTGCCAGCAAGCCGACTCTTTCTGGAAACACCATATATTTT. Residues: CASKPTLSGNTIYF.

This chain uses TRBV5-1 with TRBJ2-1, with 9 bases that match TRBD2. V dropped 4 bases and J dropped 6; count of bases not matched to a gene: 8. CDR1 SGHRS and CDR2 YFSETQ come from the germline V gene. This CDR3 region has 15 residues. The CDR3 is CASSPGTSTANEQFF. The CDR3, as DNA: TGCGCCAGCAGCCCCGGGACTAGCACCGCCAATGAGCAGTTCTTC.

The chain uses TRBV13 and TRBJ2-7; D is unresolved. The CDR3 has 13 amino acids. The V end lost 3 bases, the J end lost 1 base, and 7 bases lay between the germline ends. The germline CDR1 and CDR2 sequences are PRHDT and FYEKMQ (reference sequence). The CDR3 spells CASSLTRSYEQYF. The CDR3 DNA reads TGTGCCAGCAGCTTGACCAGGTCCTACGAGCAGTACTTC.

This clone was picked up a small number of times. V is TRBV5-6 and J is TRBJ1-5; 8 bases are shared with TRBD1. The CDR3 has 16 residues. The J segment lost 11 bases and the V segment lost 4 bases, leaving 17 bases of the junction unmatched. CDR1 and CDR2 (germline): SGHDT, YYEEEE. The CDR3 DNA sequence: TGTGCCAGCAGCATAGGACAGGGCAACTTGCCCTCGGCCCAGCATTTT. It encodes CASSIGQGNLPSAQHF.

The chain has TRBV9 and TRBJ1-3; weak D call: TRBD1 (6 bases). In germline, CDR1 is SGDLS, CDR2 YYNGEE. The V end lost 4 bases, the J end lost 2 bases, and 13 bases lay between the germline ends. CDR3 length: 15 amino acids. The CDR3 sequence is CASSLEGGAGNTIYF. The CDR3 region has the DNA TGTGCCAGCAGCCTCGAGGGGGGGGCTGGAAACACCATATATTTT.

The chain has TRBV6-5 and TRBJ1-6; possibly TRBD1 for D (5 bases). Deletions cut 2 bases from V and 6 bases from J, with 14 bases between. CDR1 and CDR2 from the germline V gene are MNHEY and SVGAGI. The CDR3 has 16 residues. The CDR3 bases are TGTGCCAGCAGTTACCCCGGTGCTGGGGCTAATTCACCCCTCCACTTT. It translates to CASSYPGAGANSPLHF.

This clone was counted a few times. This rearrangement joins TRBV6-5 to TRBJ2-7; 13 bases are shared with TRBD2. This CDR3 spans 15 amino acids. Trimming cost V 5 bases and J 2 bases; bases outside gene matches: 3. CDR1 and CDR2 (germline): MNHEY, SVGAGI. CDR3: CASSLGTSGTYEQYF. The CDR3 nucleotides are TGTGCCAGCAGTCTAGGGACTAGCGGGACCTACGAGCAGTACTTC.

There are a few counts of this clone. This chain uses TRBV5-1 with TRBJ2-3; D is possibly TRBD2 (7 bases). Trimming stripped 4 bases from V and 5 bases from J, with 17 bases between. The CDR3 length is 15 residues. CDR1 is SGHRS and CDR2 is YFSETQ in the germline V gene. The CDR3 is CASSQGGGWRDTQYF. CDR3 sequence (DNA): TGCGCCAGCAGCCAAGGGGGAGGGTGGCGAGATACGCAGTATTTT. Filled out from reference TRBV5-1 and TRBJ2-3, the complete variable domain reads KAGVTQTPRYLIKTRGQQVTLSCSPISGHRSVSWYQQTPGQGLQFLFEYFSETQRNKGNFPGRFSGRQFSNSRSEMNVSTLELGDSALYLCASSQGGGWRDTQYFGPGTRLTVL.

This rearrangement joins TRBV7-3 to TRBJ1-1, with D perhaps TRBD1 (5 bases). Germline CDR1 is SGHTA and CDR2 is FQGTGA. The V gene lost 4 bases and the J gene lost 5 bases, with 11 bases spanning the gap. The CDR3 contains 13 residues. CDR3 sequence reads: CASSSQHRTEAFF. The CDR3 coding sequence is TGTGCCAGCAGCTCCCAACACAGGACTGAAGCTTTCTTT.

J is TRBJ1-2 and V is TRBV5-1; D remains ambiguous. This CDR3 is 13 amino acids long. The germline V gene has CDR1 SGHRS and CDR2 YFSETQ. V was pared by 4 bases and J by 6 bases, with 13 bases between. The CDR3 DNA is TGCGCCAGCAGCCCCCGAACGGGTGATGGCTACACCTTC. Amino acids: CASSPRTGDGYTF.

The table lists this clone with a few counts. This chain joins TRBV9 and TRBJ1-2; TRBD1 might be the D (6 bases). The germline V gene encodes CDR1 SGDLS and CDR2 YYNGEE. CDR3 length equals 15 residues. V was shortened by 4 bases and J by 1 base, with 14 bases between the two germline ends. The CDR3 DNA follows: TGTGCCAGCAGCCGAGGGGAGGGGGTTAACTATGGCTACACCTTC. Residues: CASSRGEGVNYGYTF.